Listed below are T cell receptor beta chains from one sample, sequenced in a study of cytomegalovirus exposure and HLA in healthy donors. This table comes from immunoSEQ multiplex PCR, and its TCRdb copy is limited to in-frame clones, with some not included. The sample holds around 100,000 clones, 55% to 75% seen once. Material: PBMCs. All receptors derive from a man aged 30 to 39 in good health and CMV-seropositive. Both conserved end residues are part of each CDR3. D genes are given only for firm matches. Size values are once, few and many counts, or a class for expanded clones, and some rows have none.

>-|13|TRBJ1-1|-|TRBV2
TGTGCCAGCAGCTTGACTGCCCGGACTGAAGCTTTCTTT
CASSLTARTEAFF
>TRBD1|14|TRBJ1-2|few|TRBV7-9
TGTGCCAGCAGCTCTACAGGGGCATCCTATGGCTACACCTTC
CASSSTGASYGYTF
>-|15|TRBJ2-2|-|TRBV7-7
TGTGCTAGCAGCTTAGGTCGGGCGAACACCGGGGAGCTGTTTTTT
CASSLGRANTGELFF
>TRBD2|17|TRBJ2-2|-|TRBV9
TGTGCCAGCAGCGTATCGTCCAGCGGGGGGGGCACCGGGGAGCTGTTTTTT
CASSVSSSGGGTGELFF
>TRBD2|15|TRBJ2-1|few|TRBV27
TGTGCCAGCAGTTTACTAGCGGGAACCTACAATGAGCAGTTCTTC
CASSLLAGTYNEQFF
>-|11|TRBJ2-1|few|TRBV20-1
TGCAGTGCTAGCACCTACAATGAGCAGTTCTTC
CSASTYNEQFF
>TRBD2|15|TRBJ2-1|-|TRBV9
TGTGCCAGCAGCGTAGTAGCGGGAGCCTACAATGAGCAGTTCTTC
CASSVVAGAYNEQFF
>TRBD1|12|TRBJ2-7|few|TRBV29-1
TGCAGCGTTGGACAGGGAGCCTACGAGCAGTACTTC
CSVGQGAYEQYF
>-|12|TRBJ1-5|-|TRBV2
TGTGCCAGCACACCACAGGGCCAGCCCCAGCATTTT
CASTPQGQPQHF
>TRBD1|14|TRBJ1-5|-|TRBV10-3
TGTGCCATCAGTGAGTTTTTGGGACAGCAGCCCCAGCATTTT
CAISEFLGQQPQHF
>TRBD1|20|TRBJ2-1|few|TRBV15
TGTGCCACCAGCAGATTATCACCGGGACAGGGGTCGAGGGGCTACAATGAGCAGTTCTTC
CATSRLSPGQGSRGYNEQFF
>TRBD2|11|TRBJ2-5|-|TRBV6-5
TGTGCCAGCACTCACGGGAGGGAGCAGTACTTC
CASTHGREQYF
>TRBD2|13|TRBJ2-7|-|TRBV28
TGTGCCAGTAGGCCGGGACTAGCGAACGAGCAGTACTTC
CASRPGLANEQYF
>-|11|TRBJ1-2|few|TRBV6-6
TGTGCCAGCAGTACAGGGCGCGGCTACACCTTC
CASSTGRGYTF
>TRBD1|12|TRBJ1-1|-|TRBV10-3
TGTGCCATCACAGGGGGGAGCACTGAAGCTTTCTTT
CAITGGSTEAFF
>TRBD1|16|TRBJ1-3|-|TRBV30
TGTGCCTGGGCGCCTCCGTGGGCAGGGGGTGGAAACACCATATATTTT
CAWAPPWAGGGNTIYF
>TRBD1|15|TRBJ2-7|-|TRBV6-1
TGTGCCAGCAGCGACCGGACAGGGGGCGTTTACGAGCAGTACTTC
CASSDRTGGVYEQYF
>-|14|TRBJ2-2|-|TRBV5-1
TGCGCCAGCAGAATAGCGGTGAACACCGGGGAGCTGTTTTTT
CASRIAVNTGELFF
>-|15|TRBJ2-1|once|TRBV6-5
TGTGCCAGCAGTTACGAGTTTAGCTCCTACAATGAGCAGTTCTTC
CASSYEFSSYNEQFF
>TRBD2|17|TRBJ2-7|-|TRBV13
TGTGCCAGCAGCTCCCAAGGTTGGGCGGGGGGGCCGGGCGAGCAGTACTTC
CASSSQGWAGGPGEQYF
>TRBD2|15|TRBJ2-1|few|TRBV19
TGTGCCAGTAGGAGACTAGCGGGGGGACTGAATGAGCAGTTCTTC
CASRRLAGGLNEQFF
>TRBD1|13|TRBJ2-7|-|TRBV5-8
TGTGCCAGCAGCTGGGGACAGGGCTACGAGCAGTACTTC
CASSWGQGYEQYF
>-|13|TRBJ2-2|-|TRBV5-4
TGTGCCAGCAGCTTCCAAAACACCGGGGAGCTGTTTTTT
CASSFQNTGELFF
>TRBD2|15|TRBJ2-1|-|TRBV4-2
TGTGCCAGCAGCCACGCTGGACTAGCGGGGAATGAGCAGTTCTTC
CASSHAGLAGNEQFF
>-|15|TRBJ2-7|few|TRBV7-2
TGTGCCAGCAGCTTACTCGCGGGGTTGCCCTACGAGCAGTACTTC
CASSLLAGLPYEQYF
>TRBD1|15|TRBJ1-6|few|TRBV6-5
TGTGCCAGCAGTTACCAGGGGGCCGACAATTCACCCCTCCACTTT
CASSYQGADNSPLHF
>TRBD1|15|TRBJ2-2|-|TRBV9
TGTGCCAGCAGCACCAGACAGGGGAGCACCGGGGAGCTGTTTTTT
CASSTRQGSTGELFF
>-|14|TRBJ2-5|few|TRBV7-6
TGTGCCAGCAGCTTAATGGCGGGGGCAGAGACCCAGTACTTC
CASSLMAGAETQYF
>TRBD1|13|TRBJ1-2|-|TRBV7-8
TGTGCCAGCAGCTCGACAGGGACCTATGGCTACACCTTC
CASSSTGTYGYTF
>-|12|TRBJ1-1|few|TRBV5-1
TGCGCCAGCAGCTTTACAGGGACTGAAGCTTTCTTT
CASSFTGTEAFF
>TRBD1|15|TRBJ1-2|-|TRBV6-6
TGTGCCAGCAGTTTTTCAGGGGGCGGCCGGGGTGGCTACACCTTC
CASSFSGGGRGGYTF
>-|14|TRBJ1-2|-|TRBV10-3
TGTGCCATCAGTGATTGGCAGGGATCAAATGGCTACACCTTC
CAISDWQGSNGYTF
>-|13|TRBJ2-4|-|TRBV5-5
TGTGCCAGCAGCTTGGCCAGGGTAAACATTCAATACTTC
CASSLARVNIQYF
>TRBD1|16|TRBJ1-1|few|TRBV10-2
TGCGCCAGCAGTAGTCCGGACAGGGCCCCGTCGGGTGAAGCTTTCTTT
CASSSPDRAPSGEAFF
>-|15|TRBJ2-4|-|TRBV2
TGTGCCAGCAGTGGCGGTTGTTTAGCCAAAAACATTCAGTACTTC
CASSGGCLAKNIQYF
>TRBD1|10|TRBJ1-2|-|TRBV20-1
TGCAGTGCTTCAGAGACAGGGTACACCTTC
CSASETGYTF
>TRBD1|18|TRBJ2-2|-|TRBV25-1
TGTGCCAGCAGCCTTGCCTATGGGGACAGGGATTCCACCGGGGAGCTGTTTTTT
CASSLAYGDRDSTGELFF
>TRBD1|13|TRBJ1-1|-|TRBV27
TGTGCCAGCAGTGAAGGGGGCAGAACCAGGGCTTTCTTT
CASSEGGRTRAFF
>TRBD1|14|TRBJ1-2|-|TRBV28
TGTGCCAGCAATCCCCACAAGGGGGCTAATGGCTACACCTTC
CASNPHKGANGYTF
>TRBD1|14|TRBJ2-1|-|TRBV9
TGTGCCAGCAGCGACCGGACAGGGAGGTATGAGCAGTTCTTC
CASSDRTGRYEQFF
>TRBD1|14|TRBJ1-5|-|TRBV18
TGTGCCAGCTCAACCGGGACAGAGACTCAGCCCCAGCATTTT
CASSTGTETQPQHF
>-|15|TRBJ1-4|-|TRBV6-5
TGTGCCAGCAGTTACTCCCCGACTGAGGCAAGGTCACTGTTTTTT
CASSYSPTEARSLFF
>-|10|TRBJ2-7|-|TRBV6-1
TGTGCCAGCAGCCGTTACGAGCAGTACTTC
CASSRYEQYF
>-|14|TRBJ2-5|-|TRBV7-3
TGTGCCAGCAGCCACCGTGGAGGAGGGGAGACCCAGTACTTC
CASSHRGGGETQYF
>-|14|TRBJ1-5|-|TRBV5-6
TGTGCCAGCAGCTTGGCAGGGGGCAATCAGCCCCAGCATTTT
CASSLAGGNQPQHF
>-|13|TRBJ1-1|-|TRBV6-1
TGTGCCAGCAGTTATGGCATGAACACTGAAGCTTTCTTT
CASSYGMNTEAFF